The sequence of this T cell receptor beta chain was determined in a study of CD8 T cells in Susac syndrome. The multiple sclerosis control group was made up of treatment-naive patients with stable or active relapsing-remitting disease. RNA in amounts of about 0.45 to 1 ug was reverse transcribed with random hexamers. TCRdb redid the calling of the immunoSEQ multiplex PCR reads with MiXCR, one entry per CDR3 protein. The table shows more than 55,000 distinct CDR3 sequences, with 96% occurring only once. This clonotype showed up just once. The source of this sequence is a human donor with multiple sclerosis. Sequencing was done on a sample of CD4+ T cells from PBMCs.

The CDR3 sequence: CASSLTAYNEQFF. CDR3 DNA sequence: TGTGCCAGCAGTTTAACAGCTTACAATGAGCAGTTCTTC. The rearrangement uses TRBV12-3 or TRBV12-4 and TRBJ2-1, with D unclear. With 2 bases removed from V and 4 bases from J, the gap between germline ends came to 6 bases. The CDR3 is 13 residues long.